This T cell receptor (beta chain) was recorded in a study of tumor-infiltrating lymphocytes in primary liver carcinoma. Points on this clonotype: The final CDR3 position lacks the conserved phenylalanine or tryptophan, pointing to a likely read error.

For blood RNA, unsorted whole blood served as the source, and germline DNA was extracted too. Patients showed chronic HBV infection and an absence of prior treatment. Sampling before surgery obtained 4 to 4.5 milliliters of peripheral blood. The input was about 490 ng total RNA; TCR beta cDNA was made from it with a constant-region primer. A slightly modified ARM-PCR protocol with three nested multiplex PCR rounds produced these TCR beta libraries. The study ran its first two PCR rounds for roughly 11 cycles each, using TRBV1-TRBV30 forward primers and a C-beta reverse primer. TCRdb processed the multiplex PCR reads anew with MiXCR; each CDR3 protein has one entry. The sample holds fewer than 400,000 distinct CDR3 sequences, approximately 58% seen once. V was clipped by 5 bases and J by 8 bases, with 30 bases between them. This CDR3 has 19 residues. Per the germline V gene, CDR1 is SGHAT and CDR2 is FQNNGV.

Sequencing was done on a sample of peripheral blood. The clonotype originates from a woman in her 30s with primary liver carcinoma and hepatitis B virus infection. The chain employs TRBV11-2 and TRBJ2-2, with D perhaps assigned TRBD1 or TRBD2 (6 bases each). CDR3 bases: TGTGCCAGCAGCCTACGCCCGTGGGGGCCTACGCGGGGTACTGGGGAGCTGTTTTCT. Amino acid sequence: CASSLRPWGPTRGTGELFS.